These T cell receptor beta chains were read from a single sample in a study of blood T cell repertoires in COVID-19. Only in-frame clones appear in the TCRdb table, and some are missing; sequencing was by immunoSEQ multiplex PCR. Of around 300,000 clones listed, more than 80% are singletons. Material: peripheral blood. The receptor set was obtained from a woman aged 45 to 65 with COVID-19, enrolled during active disease. Each CDR3 is given with its conserved first and last residue. The order of the fields is clone size, D gene, CDR3 length, V gene, J gene, CDR3 DNA, CDR3 protein. A D gene is named only where the DNA matches it firmly. Not every row has a clone size; where given, it reads once, few, many or a size class.

>NA|TRBD2|16|TRBV4-1|TRBJ2-1
TGCGCCAGCAGCCAAGAAAGACTAGCGGGACCTAATGAGCAGTTCTTC
CASSQERLAGPNEQFF
>NA|TRBD1|17|TRBV5-1|TRBJ2-4
TGCGCCAGCAGCCGCGATGGGACAGGGCGAAGCAAAAACATTCAGTACTTC
CASSRDGTGRSKNIQYF
>once|NA|15|TRBV13|TRBJ2-1
TGTGCCAGCAGCTCTCAGAATACCTTCGACAATGAGCAGTTCTTC
CASSSQNTFDNEQFF
>NA|NA|13|TRBV2|TRBJ2-3
TGTGCCAGCAGGGGGAGATTCACAGATACGCAGTATTTT
CASRGRFTDTQYF
>NA|TRBD2|18|TRBV11-2|TRBJ2-5
TGTGCCAGCAGCTTGAGTACGCCTAGCGGGAGGTGGGAAGAGACCCAGTACTTC
CASSLSTPSGRWEETQYF
>NA|NA|15|TRBV6-2/TRBV6-3|TRBJ1-5
TGTGCCAGCAGTACCGTCCGGTGGGGGGGGCAGCCCCAGCATTTT
CASSTVRWGGQPQHF
>NA|TRBD1|15|TRBV19|TRBJ2-7
TGTGCCAGTAGTAGAAAGGGGACAGGGGACTACGAGCAGTACTTC
CASSRKGTGDYEQYF
>NA|NA|13|TRBV5-6|TRBJ2-3
TGTGCCAGCAGCTTGGCCGGGAGAGATACGCAGTATTTT
CASSLAGRDTQYF
>NA|NA|12|TRBV6-5|TRBJ1-2
TGTGGCCGGCACAGGGAGCCCTATGGCTACACCTTC
CGRHREPYGYTF
>NA|TRBD2|15|TRBV9|TRBJ2-7
TGTGCCAGCAGTCCTAGACTAGCGGGCCCCTACGAGCAGTACTTC
CASSPRLAGPYEQYF
>NA|NA|14|TRBV5-1|TRBJ1-2
TGCGCCAGCAGCACCCAGACAGGAAACTATGGCTACACCTTC
CASSTQTGNYGYTF
>NA|NA|13|TRBV29-1|TRBJ2-5
TGCAGCGTTGATGAGCAGGGGTTGGAGACCCAGTACTTC
CSVDEQGLETQYF
>NA|NA|15|TRBV5-1|TRBJ2-2
TGCGCCAGCAGCTCTTACCGGGTAGACACCGGGGAGCTGTTTTTT
CASSSYRVDTGELFF
>NA|NA|15|TRBV11-1|TRBJ1-1
TGTGCCAGCAGCATTTACAGGGAAGGGAACACTGAAGCTTTCTTT
CASSIYREGNTEAFF
>once|NA|12|TRBV7-2|TRBJ2-3
TGTGCCAGCAGCTTAAATCGAGATACGCAGTATTTT
CASSLNRDTQYF
>many|NA|15|TRBV4-2|TRBJ2-1
TGTGCCAGCAGCCAAGAAACGGGAGCGAGTAATGAGCAGTTCTTC
CASSQETGASNEQFF
>few|TRBD2|18|TRBV7-9|TRBJ2-7
TGTGCCAGCAGCGCCCCCCCCCGACTAGCGGGAGCCTCGAGCGAGCAGTACTTC
CASSAPPRLAGASSEQYF
>NA|NA|16|TRBV18|TRBJ1-1
TGTGCCAGCTCACCAGGGGAGGGTAGGGTGAACACTGAAGCTTTCTTT
CASSPGEGRVNTEAFF
>NA|TRBD1|14|TRBV4-3|TRBJ2-1
TGCGCCAGCAGCCAATTTATAACGGGACAGGAGCAGTTCTTC
CASSQFITGQEQFF
>NA|TRBD1|17|TRBV4-1|TRBJ2-2
TGCGCCAGCAGCCAAGCGTGGGGGGACAGGGGGACCGGGGAGCTGTTTTTT
CASSQAWGDRGTGELFF
>NA|NA|14|TRBV13|TRBJ2-7
TGTGCCAGCAGCTTACTGAATCCTCAGTACGAGCAGTACTTC
CASSLLNPQYEQYF
>NA|TRBD1|17|TRBV3-1/TRBV3-2|TRBJ2-7
TGTGCCAGCAGCCAAACGATGACAGGGCCATCGGTCTACGAGCAGTACTTC
CASSQTMTGPSVYEQYF
>NA|NA|15|TRBV11-2|TRBJ1-6
TGTGCCAGCAGCCCAACCGCGCGAGGAAGCTCACCCCTCCACTTT
CASSPTARGSSPLHF
>NA|NA|15|TRBV24-1|TRBJ2-5
TGTGCCACCAGTGAGGCGGGACAGCCCCAAGAGACCCAGTACTTC
CATSEAGQPQETQYF
>NA|TRBD1|15|TRBV3-1/TRBV3-2|TRBJ2-3
TGTGCCAGCAGCTCCAGAGGTAGGGGGCAAGATACGCAGTATTTT
CASSSRGRGQDTQYF
>NA|NA|18|TRBV3-1/TRBV3-2|TRBJ2-1
TGTGCCAGCAGCCAAGCAGTCTGGGGCAGGTGGTTGGACAATGAGCAGTTCTTC
CASSQAVWGRWLDNEQFF
>NA|NA|14|TRBV29-1|TRBJ2-6
TGCAGCGTCGCCAACAGGGTTGGGGCCAACGTCCTGACTTTC
CSVANRVGANVLTF
>NA|NA|16|TRBV11-1|TRBJ2-1
TGTGCCAGCAGCCTGAGGTCCAGGGTCAACTACAATGAGCAGTTCTTC
CASSLRSRVNYNEQFF
>NA|TRBD1|15|TRBV7-3|TRBJ1-3
TGTGCCAGCAGCCCGGAAGGGACAGCTGGAAACACCATATATTTT
CASSPEGTAGNTIYF
>NA|NA|16|TRBV28|TRBJ1-5
TGTGCCAGCAGTTTATTGTCTAGTCGGCAGGGGAAGCCCCAGCATTTT
CASSLLSSRQGKPQHF
>NA|NA|16|TRBV14|TRBJ2-1
TGTGCCAGCAGCCAAGGGGGGCCCGGAGACTACAATGAGCAGTTCTTC
CASSQGGPGDYNEQFF
>NA|NA|13|TRBV5-4|TRBJ1-1
TGTGCCAGCAGCCCCGGAGGGTTCACTGAAGCTTTCTTT
CASSPGGFTEAFF
>NA|TRBD2|10|TRBV2|TRBJ2-7
TGTGCCAGCTCTAGCGGATTCCAGTACTTC
CASSSGFQYF
>NA|TRBD2|22|TRBV7-6|TRBJ2-2
TGTGCCAGCAGCCCGGGGGCCAGGGCGGCTAGCGGGAGCCCGTGGGACACCGGGGAGCTGTTTTTT
CASSPGARAASGSPWDTGELFF
>NA|NA|16|TRBV11-2|TRBJ1-1
TGTGCCAGCAGCTTAGAAGAGGGGGTCAGGAACAGTGAAGCTTTCTTT
CASSLEEGVRNSEAFF
>NA|NA|18|TRBV6-2/TRBV6-3|TRBJ2-3
TGTGCCAGCAGTTACCCCCGCGGGGCGGGGCGTTACACAGATACGCAGTATTTT
CASSYPRGAGRYTDTQYF
>NA|TRBD2|16|TRBV4-1|TRBJ2-3
TGCGCCAGCAGCCGACTAGCGGGAGGGCCCTCAGATACGCAGTATTTT
CASSRLAGGPSDTQYF
>once|TRBD2|15|TRBV27|TRBJ2-1
TGTGCCAGCAGTTTTTCGGGGGGGTTTTTTTATGAGCAGTTCTTC
CASSFSGGFFYEQFF
>NA|NA|13|TRBV29-1|TRBJ2-4
TGCAGCGTTCGGGGTCAGGAGGAAAACATTCAGTACTTC
CSVRGQEENIQYF
>few|TRBD1|19|TRBV4-1|TRBJ1-5
TGCGCCAGCAGCCAAGTCCCGGGACAGGGCCAGCGATATAATCAGCCCCAGCATTTT
CASSQVPGQGQRYNQPQHF
>NA|NA|19|TRBV21-1|TRBJ1-1
TGTGCCAGCCTATCATGTCCCGGGACAGGGGCGATAAGTAGCACTGAAGCTTTCTTT
CASLSCPGTGAISSTEAFF
>NA|TRBD2|15|TRBV7-2|TRBJ2-1
TGTGCCAGCAGCCTACTAGCGAACTCCTACAATGAGCAGTTCTTC
CASSLLANSYNEQFF
>few|NA|13|TRBV24-1|TRBJ1-2
TGTGCCACCAGCACAACAGGGTTCTATGGCTACACCTTC
CATSTTGFYGYTF
>NA|TRBD1|12|TRBV7-9|TRBJ1-2
TGTGCCAGCGAGGGGGCGCTCTATGGCTACACCTTC
CASEGALYGYTF
>NA|TRBD1|14|TRBV6-5|TRBJ2-3
TGTGCCAGCAGAGGGACAGGGCGAACAGATACGCAGTATTTT
CASRGTGRTDTQYF
>NA|NA|13|TRBV7-9|TRBJ1-1
TGTGCCAGCAGCCCGATTTCGGGCACTGAAGCTTTCTTT
CASSPISGTEAFF
>NA|TRBD1|15|TRBV29-1|TRBJ2-1
TGCAGCGTTTTCGACAGGGGATTCTCCTACAATGAGCAGTTCTTC
CSVFDRGFSYNEQFF
>NA|NA|13|TRBV5-5|TRBJ2-1
TGTGCCAGCAGCTTGGAGGCAGGGGTGGAGCAGTTCTTC
CASSLEAGVEQFF
>NA|TRBD2|16|TRBV5-4|TRBJ2-1
TGTGCCAGCAGCTTGAAGGCTAGCGGGAGGAGCGATGAGCAGTTCTTC
CASSLKASGRSDEQFF
>NA|TRBD1|14|TRBV7-8|TRBJ2-5
TGTGCCAGCAGCTACCGGGACAGGGTAGAGACCCAGTACTTC
CASSYRDRVETQYF
>NA|TRBD1|14|TRBV18|TRBJ1-1
TGTGCCAGCTCGCTCGGACAGGGGCATACTGAAGCTTTCTTT
CASSLGQGHTEAFF
>NA|NA|12|TRBV30|TRBJ2-5
TGTGCCTGGTTCGCCGACTGGGAGACCCAGTACTTC
CAWFADWETQYF
>few|TRBD2|14|TRBV6-5|TRBJ2-7
TGTGCCAGCAACCCTAGCGGGAGCTCCTACGAGCAGTACTTC
CASNPSGSSYEQYF
>NA|NA|13|TRBV24-1|TRBJ2-3
TGTGCCACCAGTGCCCAGTACACAGATACGCAGTATTTT
CATSAQYTDTQYF
>NA|NA|16|TRBV6-1|TRBJ1-5
TGTGCCAGCAGTGAAGCGGGGACTAATCTTCTGGCGTGGTTAGATTTT
CASSEAGTNLLAWLDF